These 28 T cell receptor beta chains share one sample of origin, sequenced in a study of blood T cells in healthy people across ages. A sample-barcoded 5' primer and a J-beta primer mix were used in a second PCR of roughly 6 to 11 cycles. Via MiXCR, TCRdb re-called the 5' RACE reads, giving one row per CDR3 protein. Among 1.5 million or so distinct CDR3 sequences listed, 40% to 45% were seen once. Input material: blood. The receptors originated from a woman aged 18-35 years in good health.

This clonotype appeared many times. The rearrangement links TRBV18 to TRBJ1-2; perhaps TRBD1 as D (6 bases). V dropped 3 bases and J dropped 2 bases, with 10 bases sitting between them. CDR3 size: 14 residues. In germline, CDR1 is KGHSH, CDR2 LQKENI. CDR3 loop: CASSPTGKNYGYTF. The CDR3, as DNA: TGTGCCAGCTCACCCACAGGGAAGAACTATGGCTACACCTTC.

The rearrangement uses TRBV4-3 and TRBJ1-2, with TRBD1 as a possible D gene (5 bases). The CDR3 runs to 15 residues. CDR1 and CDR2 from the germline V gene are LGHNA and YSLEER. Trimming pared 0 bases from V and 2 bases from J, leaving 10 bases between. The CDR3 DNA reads TGCGCCAGCAGCCAAGAAGCGGGACGGAACTATGGCTACACCTTC. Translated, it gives CASSQEAGRNYGYTF.

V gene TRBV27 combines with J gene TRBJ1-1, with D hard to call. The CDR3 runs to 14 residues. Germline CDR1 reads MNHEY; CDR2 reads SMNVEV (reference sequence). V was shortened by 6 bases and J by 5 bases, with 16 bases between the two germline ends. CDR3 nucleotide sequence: TGTGCCAGCAGCGGTATTGGTTGGAGAACTGAAGCTTTCTTT. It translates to CASSGIGWRTEAFF.

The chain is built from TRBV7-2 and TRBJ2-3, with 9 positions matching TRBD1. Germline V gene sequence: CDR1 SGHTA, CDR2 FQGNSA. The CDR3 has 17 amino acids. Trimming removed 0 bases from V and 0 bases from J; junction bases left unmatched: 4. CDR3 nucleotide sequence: TGTGCCAGCAGCTTAGCTCCCGGGACAGGGAGCACAGATACGCAGTATTTT. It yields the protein CASSLAPGTGSTDTQYF.

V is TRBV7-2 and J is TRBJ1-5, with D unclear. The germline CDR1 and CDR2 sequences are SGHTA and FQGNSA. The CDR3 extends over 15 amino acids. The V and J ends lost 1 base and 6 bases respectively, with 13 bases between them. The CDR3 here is CASSLVSKYGQPQHF. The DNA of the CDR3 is TGTGCCAGCAGCTTAGTATCCAAGTACGGTCAGCCCCAGCATTTT.

The CDR3 here is CASSRGPAGRSSYEQYF. CDR3 sequence (DNA): TGCGCCAGCAGCCGGGGACCAGCGGGCCGGAGCTCCTACGAGCAGTACTTC. The chain recombines TRBV5-1 with TRBJ2-7; the D gene is possibly TRBD2 (6 bases). This CDR3 is built from 17 residues. Per germline, CDR1 SGHRS and CDR2 YFSETQ. V was cut by 4 bases and J by 0 bases, with 20 bases left in between.

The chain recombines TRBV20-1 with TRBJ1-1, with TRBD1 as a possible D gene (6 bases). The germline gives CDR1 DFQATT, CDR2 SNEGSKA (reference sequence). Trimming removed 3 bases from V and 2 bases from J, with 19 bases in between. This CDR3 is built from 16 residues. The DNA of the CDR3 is TGCAGTGCTAGGGAACAGGGAAAAGGGTTAAACACTGAAGCTTTCTTT. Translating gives CSAREQGKGLNTEAFF.

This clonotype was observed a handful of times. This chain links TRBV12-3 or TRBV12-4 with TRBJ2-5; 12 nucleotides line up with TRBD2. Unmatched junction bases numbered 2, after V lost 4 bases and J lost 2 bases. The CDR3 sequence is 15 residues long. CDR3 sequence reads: CASSSTSGGQETQYF. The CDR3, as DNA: TGTGCCAGCAGTTCCACTAGCGGGGGGCAAGAGACCCAGTACTTC.

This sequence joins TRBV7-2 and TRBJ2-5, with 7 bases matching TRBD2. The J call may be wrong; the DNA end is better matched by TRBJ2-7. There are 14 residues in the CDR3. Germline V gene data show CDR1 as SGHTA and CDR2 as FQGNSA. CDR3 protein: CASSFRLASYEQYF. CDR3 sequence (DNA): TGTGCCAGCAGCTTTCGACTAGCCTCCTACGAGCAGTACTTC.

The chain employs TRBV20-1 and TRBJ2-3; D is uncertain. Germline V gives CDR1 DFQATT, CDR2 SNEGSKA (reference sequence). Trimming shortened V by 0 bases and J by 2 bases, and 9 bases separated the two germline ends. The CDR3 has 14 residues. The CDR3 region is CSARDAFATDTQYF. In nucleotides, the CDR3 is TGCAGTGCTAGAGATGCTTTTGCCACAGATACGCAGTATTTT.

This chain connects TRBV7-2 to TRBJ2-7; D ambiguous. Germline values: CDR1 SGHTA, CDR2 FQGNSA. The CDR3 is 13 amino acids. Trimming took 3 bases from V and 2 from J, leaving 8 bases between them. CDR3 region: CASSFDLAYEQYF. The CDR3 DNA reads TGTGCCAGCAGCTTCGATCTGGCCTACGAGCAGTACTTC.

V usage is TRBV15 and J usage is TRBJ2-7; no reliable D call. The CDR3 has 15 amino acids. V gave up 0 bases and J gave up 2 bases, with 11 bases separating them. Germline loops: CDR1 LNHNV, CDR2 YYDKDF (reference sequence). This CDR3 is CATSRELGNPYEQYF. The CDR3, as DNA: TGTGCCACCAGCAGAGAACTGGGCAACCCCTACGAGCAGTACTTC. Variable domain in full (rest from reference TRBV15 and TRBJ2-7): DAMVIQNPRYQVTQFGKPVTLSCSQTLNHNVMYWYQQKSSQAPKLLFHYYDKDFNNEADTPDNFQSRRPNTSFCFLDIRSPGLGDTAMYLCATSRELGNPYEQYFGPGTRLTVT.

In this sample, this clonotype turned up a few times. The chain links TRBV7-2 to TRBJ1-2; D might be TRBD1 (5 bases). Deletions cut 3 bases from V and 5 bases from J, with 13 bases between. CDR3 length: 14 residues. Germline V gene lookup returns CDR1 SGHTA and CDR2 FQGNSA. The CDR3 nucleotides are TGTGCCAGCAGCTTCGGCCAGGGAGAATATGGCTACACCTTC. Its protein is CASSFGQGEYGYTF.

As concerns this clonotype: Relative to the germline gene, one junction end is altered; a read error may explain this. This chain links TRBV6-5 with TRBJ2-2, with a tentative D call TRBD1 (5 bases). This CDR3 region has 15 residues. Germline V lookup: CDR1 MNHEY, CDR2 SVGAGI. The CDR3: CTSNLAQGWTGELFF. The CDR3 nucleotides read TGTACCAGCAACCTGGCCCAGGGCTGGACCGGGGAGCTGTTTTTT.

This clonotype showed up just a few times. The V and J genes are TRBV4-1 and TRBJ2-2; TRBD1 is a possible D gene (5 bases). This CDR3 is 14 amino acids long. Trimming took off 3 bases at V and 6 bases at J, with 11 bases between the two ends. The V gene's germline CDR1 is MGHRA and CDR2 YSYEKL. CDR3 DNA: TGCGCCAGCAGCCAGACAGCCCCCTCCGGGGAGCTGTTTTTT. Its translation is CASSQTAPSGELFF.

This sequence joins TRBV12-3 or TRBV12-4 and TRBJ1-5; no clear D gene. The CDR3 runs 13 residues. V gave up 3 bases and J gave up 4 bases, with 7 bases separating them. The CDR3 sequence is CASSFTQNQPQHF. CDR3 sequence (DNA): TGTGCCAGCAGTTTCACCCAGAATCAGCCCCAGCATTTT.

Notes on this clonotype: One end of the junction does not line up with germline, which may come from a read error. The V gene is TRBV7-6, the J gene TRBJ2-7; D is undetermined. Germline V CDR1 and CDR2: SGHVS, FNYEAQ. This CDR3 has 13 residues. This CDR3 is CASAHHRSYKQYF. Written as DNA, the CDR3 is TGTGCCAGCGCCCACCACAGATCCTACAAGCAGTACTTC.

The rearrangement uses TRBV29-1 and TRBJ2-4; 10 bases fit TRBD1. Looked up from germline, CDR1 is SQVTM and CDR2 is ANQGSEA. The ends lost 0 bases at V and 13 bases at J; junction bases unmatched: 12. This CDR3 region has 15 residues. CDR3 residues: CSVEETGGNRGEQYF. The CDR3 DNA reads TGCAGCGTTGAAGAGACAGGGGGCAACAGGGGGGAGCAGTACTTC.

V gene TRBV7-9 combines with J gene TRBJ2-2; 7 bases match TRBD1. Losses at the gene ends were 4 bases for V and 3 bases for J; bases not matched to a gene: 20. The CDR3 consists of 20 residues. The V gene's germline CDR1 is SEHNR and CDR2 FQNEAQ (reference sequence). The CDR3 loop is CASSSNRGILARDDTGELFF. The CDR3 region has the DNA TGTGCCAGCAGCTCTAACAGGGGAATACTGGCGAGGGATGACACCGGGGAGCTGTTTTTT.

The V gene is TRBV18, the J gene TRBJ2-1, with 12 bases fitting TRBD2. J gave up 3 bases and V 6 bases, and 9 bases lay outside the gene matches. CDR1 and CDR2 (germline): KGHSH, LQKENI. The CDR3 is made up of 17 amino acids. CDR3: CASSPTSGGALYNEQFF. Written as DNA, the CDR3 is TGTGCCAGCTCGCCGACTAGCGGGGGAGCCCTCTACAATGAGCAGTTCTTC.

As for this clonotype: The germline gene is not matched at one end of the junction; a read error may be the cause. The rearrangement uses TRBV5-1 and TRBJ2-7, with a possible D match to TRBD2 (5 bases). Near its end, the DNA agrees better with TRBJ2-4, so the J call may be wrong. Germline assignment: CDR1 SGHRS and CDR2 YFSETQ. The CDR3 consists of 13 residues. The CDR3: CAGSLLGDNIQYF. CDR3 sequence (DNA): TGCGCCGGCAGCTTGTTGGGAGATAACATTCAGTACTTC.

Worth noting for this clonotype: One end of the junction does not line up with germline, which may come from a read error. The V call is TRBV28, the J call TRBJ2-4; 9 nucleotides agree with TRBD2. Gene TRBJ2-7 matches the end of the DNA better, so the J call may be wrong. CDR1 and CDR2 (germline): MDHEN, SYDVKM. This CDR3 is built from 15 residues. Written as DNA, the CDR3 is TGTGCCGGCAGAGGATCTAGCGGGGAAACCTACGAGCAGTACTTC. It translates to CAGRGSSGETYEQYF.

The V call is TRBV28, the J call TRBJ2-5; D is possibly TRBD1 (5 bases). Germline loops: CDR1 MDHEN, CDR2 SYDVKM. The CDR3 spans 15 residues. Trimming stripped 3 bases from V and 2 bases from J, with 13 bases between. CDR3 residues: CASSFNRQGQETQYF. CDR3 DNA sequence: TGTGCCAGCAGTTTTAATCGGCAGGGTCAAGAGACCCAGTACTTC.

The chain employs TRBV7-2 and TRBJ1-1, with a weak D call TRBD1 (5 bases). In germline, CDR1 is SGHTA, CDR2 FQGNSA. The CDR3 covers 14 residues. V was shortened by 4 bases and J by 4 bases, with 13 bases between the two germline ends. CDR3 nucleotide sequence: TGTGCCAGCAGCTCAGCGAGGGGTTCCACTGAAGCTTTCTTT. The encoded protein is CASSSARGSTEAFF.

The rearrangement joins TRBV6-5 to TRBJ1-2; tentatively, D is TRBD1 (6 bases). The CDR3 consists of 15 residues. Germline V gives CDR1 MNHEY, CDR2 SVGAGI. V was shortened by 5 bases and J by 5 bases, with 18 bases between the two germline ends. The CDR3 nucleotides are TGTGCCAGCAGTGGCCCATCGGGGGGCCAATATGGCTACACCTTC. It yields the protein CASSGPSGGQYGYTF.

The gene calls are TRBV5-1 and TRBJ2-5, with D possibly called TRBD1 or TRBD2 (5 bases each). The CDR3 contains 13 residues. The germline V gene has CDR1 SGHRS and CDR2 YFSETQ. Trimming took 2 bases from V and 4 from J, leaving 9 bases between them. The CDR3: CASSFRERETQYF. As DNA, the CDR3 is TGCGCCAGCAGCTTCAGGGAGAGAGAGACCCAGTACTTC.

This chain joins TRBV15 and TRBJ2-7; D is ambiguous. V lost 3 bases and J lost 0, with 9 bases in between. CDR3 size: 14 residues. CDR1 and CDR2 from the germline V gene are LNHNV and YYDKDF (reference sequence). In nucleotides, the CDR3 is TGTGCCACCAGCAGTCGACGGAGCTCCTACGAGCAGTACTTC. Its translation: CATSSRRSSYEQYF.

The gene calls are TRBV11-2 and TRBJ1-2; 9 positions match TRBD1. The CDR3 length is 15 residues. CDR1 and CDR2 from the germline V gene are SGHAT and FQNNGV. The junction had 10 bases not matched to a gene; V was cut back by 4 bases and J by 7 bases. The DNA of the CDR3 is TGTGCCAGCAGCTCCGCCGGGACAGGGCTTGCTGGCTACACCTTC. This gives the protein CASSSAGTGLAGYTF.